This record concerns one TCR beta chain sequence. From the RT-PCR reads, TCRdb called clonotypes with MiXCR, one entry per CDR3 protein. The sample contains some 960,000 distinct CDR3 sequences, under 20% of which appear only once. CDR3 size: 15 residues. Germline V gene data show CDR1 as MDHEN and CDR2 as SYDVKM. V lost 6 bases, J lost 0 bases, and 12 bases lay in between. This entry is derived from a study of patients and donors after allogeneic stem cell transplantation. This sequence originates from a human donor who was either an allogeneic HSCT recipient or a stem cell or donor lymphocyte infusion donor (not recorded which). It is not recorded whose cells these are; they may come from a transplant donor. V and J are TRBV28 and TRBJ2-1; D not resolved. Sequencing used blood, either unsorted or a sorted T cell fraction (not recorded which). This chain's CDR3 is CASRPTVSSYNEQFF. The CDR3 DNA follows: TGTGCCAGCAGGCCCACAGTAAGCTCCTACAATGAGCAGTTCTTC.